The source of this T cell receptor beta chain is a study of blood T cell repertoires in COVID-19. The wider study: Some COVID-19 samples were acute and others convalescent; all came from the United States, Italy and Spain. PBMCs, B-cell-depleted T cells, or T cells were the source of the cDNA or gDNA that made up the material.

Per the original methods: Counts of nucleated cells, estimated from reference gene primer amplification, were obtained. Measured with immunoSEQ multiplex PCR; TCRdb has only the in-frame clones, and not every one. The D gene and trimming were derived from the DNA, and the V and J assignments and clone size from that table. This sample yields roughly 300,000 clones, of which around 86% are seen a single time; about 14% belongs to the top ten. V lost 4 bases, J lost 3 bases, and 6 bases stayed unmatched. CDR1 SGHRS and CDR2 YFSETQ come from the germline V gene. This CDR3 contains 15 residues. The sequencing input was peripheral blood. The receptor was derived from a human donor in a cohort sampled during active COVID-19. The chain recombines TRBV5-1 with TRBJ2-2; 7 nucleotides match TRBD1. CDR3 in DNA: TGCGCCAGCAGCGTACAGGGGCCCGACACCGGGGAGCTGTTTTTT. Amino acid sequence: CASSVQGPDTGELFF.